These 8 T cell receptor beta chains share one sample of origin, sequenced in a study of graft-versus-host responses after intestinal transplantation. The repertoire was sequenced with immunoSEQ multiplex PCR; TCRdb's copy has only in-frame clones and lacks some. The sample includes about 25,000 clones, just under 40% of them seen just once. The source was alloreactive CD4+ T cells from a mixed lymphocyte reaction culture, collected before intestinal transplant. Subset meaning: CFSE-low proliferating T cells sorted from roughly 6-day pre-transplant mixed lymphocyte reaction (GvH or HvG direction). The receptors come from a human patient who received an intestinal transplant.

The chain carries TRBV19 and TRBJ2-2; D might be TRBD1 (6 bases). The germline V and J ends were trimmed by 5 bases and 5 bases, with 12 bases remaining between them. CDR1 and CDR2 from the germline V gene are LNHDA and SQIVND (reference sequence). The CDR3 is made up of 14 amino acids. The DNA for the CDR3 is TGTGCCAGTAGTTACAGGGTCCCTACCGGGGAGCTGTTTTTT. This translates into CASSYRVPTGELFF.

The chain joins TRBV5-1 to TRBJ2-3; a possible D gene is TRBD2 (5 bases). This CDR3 has 14 amino acids. The ends were cut back, 2 bases at V and 4 bases at J, with 11 bases in the middle. CDR1 and CDR2 from the germline V gene are SGHRS and YFSETQ. The CDR3 is CASSLILGSDTQYF. The CDR3 DNA reads as TGCGCCAGCAGCTTAATACTAGGTTCAGATACGCAGTATTTT.

This clone was seen more than once but under ten times. The chain couples TRBV30 to TRBJ1-2; D is possibly TRBD1 (5 bases). There are 14 residues in the CDR3. Germline V lookup: CDR1 GTSNPN, CDR2 SVGIG (reference sequence). V shed 7 bases and J shed 7 bases, with 22 bases lying between them. In DNA form, the CDR3 reads TGTGCCTCGGAAGGGGTAGGCAGGGTTTTTGGCTACACCTTC. Translation: CASEGVGRVFGYTF.

This clone turned up a few times. The rearrangement joins TRBV4-2 to TRBJ2-7; 13 bases agree with TRBD2. Germline CDR1 and CDR2: LGHNA and YNFKEQ. Trimming took 6 bases from V and 2 from J; bases not matched to a gene: 4. The CDR3 totals 15 residues. The CDR3 region has the DNA TGTGCCAGCAGTCAGGGACTAGCGGGGCCCTACGAGCAGTACTTC. Protein sequence: CASSQGLAGPYEQYF.

The chain employs TRBV6-5 and TRBJ1-2, with a tentative D call TRBD1 (6 bases). V dropped 5 bases and J dropped 5 bases, with 15 bases sitting between them. Germline CDR1 MNHEY, CDR2 SVGAGI. The CDR3 has 14 residues. CDR3 sequence reads: CASSVPGTTYGYTF. The DNA for the CDR3 is TGTGCCAGCAGTGTGCCTGGGACAACGTATGGCTACACCTTC.

This chain connects TRBV6-5 to TRBJ2-7; TRBD1 aligns across 9 bases. J lost 2 bases, V lost 2 bases, and 4 bases had no gene match. The germline V gene encodes CDR1 MNHEY and CDR2 SVGAGI. The CDR3 spans 15 residues. The CDR3 nucleotides are TGTGCCAGCAGTTACATGGGACAGGGTCCCTACGAGCAGTACTTC. Translated: CASSYMGQGPYEQYF.

In its sample, this clone was seen a few times. The gene calls are TRBV6-6 and TRBJ1-4, with D unresolved. Germline lookup yields CDR1 MNHNY and CDR2 SVGAGI (reference sequence). The CDR3 runs 15 residues. Trimming cost V 6 bases and J 0 bases, with 11 bases left between them. CDR3 in amino acids: CASRSTVTTNEKLFF. CDR3 sequence (DNA): TGTGCCAGCAGGAGCACCGTTACAACTAATGAAAAACTGTTTTTT.

This clone was observed a few times. The V call is TRBV7-2, the J call TRBJ2-7; D might be TRBD2 (6 bases). The CDR3 is made up of 15 amino acids. The germline V and J ends were trimmed by 4 bases and 3 bases, with 16 bases remaining between them. Germline values: CDR1 SGHTA, CDR2 FQGNSA. CDR3 in amino acids: CASSSRLGRNYEQYF. CDR3 sequence (DNA): TGTGCCAGCAGCTCACGACTAGGTCGAAACTACGAGCAGTACTTC.